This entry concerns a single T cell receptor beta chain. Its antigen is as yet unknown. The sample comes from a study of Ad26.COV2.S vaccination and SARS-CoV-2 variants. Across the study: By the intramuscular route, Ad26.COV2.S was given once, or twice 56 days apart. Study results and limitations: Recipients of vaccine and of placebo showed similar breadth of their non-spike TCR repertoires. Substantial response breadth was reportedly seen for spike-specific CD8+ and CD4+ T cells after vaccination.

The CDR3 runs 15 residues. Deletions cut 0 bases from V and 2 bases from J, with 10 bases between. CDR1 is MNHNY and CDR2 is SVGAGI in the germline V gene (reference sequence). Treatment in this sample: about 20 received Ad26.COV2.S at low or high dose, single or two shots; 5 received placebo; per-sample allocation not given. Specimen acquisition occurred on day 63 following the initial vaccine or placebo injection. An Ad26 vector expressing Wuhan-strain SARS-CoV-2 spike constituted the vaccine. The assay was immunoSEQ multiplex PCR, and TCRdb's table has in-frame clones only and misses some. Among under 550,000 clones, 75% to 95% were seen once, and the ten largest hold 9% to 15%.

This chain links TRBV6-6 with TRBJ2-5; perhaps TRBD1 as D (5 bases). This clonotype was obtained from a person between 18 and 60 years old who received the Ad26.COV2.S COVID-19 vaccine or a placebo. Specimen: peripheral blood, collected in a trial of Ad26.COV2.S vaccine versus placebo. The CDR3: CASSYSTDEQETQYF. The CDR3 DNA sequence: TGTGCCAGCAGTTACTCGACAGACGAACAAGAGACCCAGTACTTC.